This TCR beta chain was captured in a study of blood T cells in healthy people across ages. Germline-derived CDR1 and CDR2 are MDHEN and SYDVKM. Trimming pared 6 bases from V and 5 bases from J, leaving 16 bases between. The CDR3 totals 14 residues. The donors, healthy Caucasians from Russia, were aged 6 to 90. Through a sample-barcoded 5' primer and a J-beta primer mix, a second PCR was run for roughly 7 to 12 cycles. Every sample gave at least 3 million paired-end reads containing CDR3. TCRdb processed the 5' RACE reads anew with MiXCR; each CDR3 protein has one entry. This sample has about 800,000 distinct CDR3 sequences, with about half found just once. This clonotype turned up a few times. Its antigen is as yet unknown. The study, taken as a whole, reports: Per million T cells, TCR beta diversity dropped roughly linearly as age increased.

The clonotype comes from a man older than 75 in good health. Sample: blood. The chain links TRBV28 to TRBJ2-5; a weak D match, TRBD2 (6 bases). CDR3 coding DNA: TGTGCCAGCAGACCATCGGGAGAGCGTGAGACCCAGTACTTC. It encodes CASRPSGERETQYF.